A single sample is the source of the 28 T cell receptor beta chains below, sequenced in a study of response to subunit inactivated influenza vaccine. TCRdb redid the calling of the RT-PCR reads with MiXCR, one entry per CDR3 protein. In the table there are some 570,000 distinct CDR3 sequences, around 10% of which are singletons. These data were also reused for a study on T cells expressing NK-cell markers. That paper adds: A 5'RACE template switching approach incorporating UMIs was used to make TCR beta cDNA.

Sequences were derived from PBMCs from blood, sampled on the day of vaccination. Every receptor here comes from a man over 45 who received an inactivated influenza vaccine.

This rearrangement joins TRBV28 to TRBJ2-7, with TRBD1 matching 12 bases. The germline V gene has CDR1 MDHEN and CDR2 SYDVKM. The CDR3 length is 14 residues. Trimming at V came to 7 bases and at J to 6 bases, leaving 7 bases not matched to a gene. The CDR3: CASTSGTGGAEQYF. The CDR3, as DNA: TGTGCCAGCACCAGCGGGACAGGGGGCGCCGAGCAGTACTTC. The full variable domain, with the rest looked up from reference TRBV28 and TRBJ2-7, is DVKVTQSSRYLVKRTGEKVFLECVQDMDHENMFWYRQDPGLGLRLIYFSYDVKMKEKGDIPEGYSVSREKKERFSLILESASTNQTSMYLCASTSGTGGAEQYFGPGTRLTVT.

This clonotype was counted ten times or more. The CDR3 nucleotides are TGTGCCAGCAGCTGGCAGGGGGCGCAAAAAAAACTGTTTTTT. This encodes CASSWQGAQKKLFF. The rearrangement joins TRBV12-3 or TRBV12-4 to TRBJ1-4; TRBD1 matches at 8 bases. The CDR3 is 14 residues long. Unmatched junction bases numbered 9, after V lost 6 bases and J lost 9 bases.

Only a few counts were recorded for this clonotype. The rearrangement joins TRBV20-1 to TRBJ1-1; D gene uncertain. Trimming shortened V by 0 bases and J by 0 bases, and 11 bases separated the two germline ends. This CDR3 is built from 15 residues. Germline V gene lookup returns CDR1 DFQATT and CDR2 SNEGSKA (reference sequence). The CDR3 bases are TGCAGTGCTAGAGATTTAAGGAGGATGAACACTGAAGCTTTCTTT. This encodes CSARDLRRMNTEAFF.

The rearrangement links TRBV12-3 or TRBV12-4 to TRBJ1-2; possible D gene TRBD1, 5 bases. The CDR3 is 15 amino acids. V lost 2 bases, J lost 4 bases, and 14 bases lay in between. CDR3 DNA sequence: TGTGCCAGCAGTTTAATAGGGACCTCCAGCTATGGCTACACCTTC. This translates into CASSLIGTSSYGYTF.

This clonotype was seen repeatedly, ten times or more. The chain links TRBV5-1 to TRBJ2-2; D unclear. The germline V gene encodes CDR1 SGHRS and CDR2 YFSETQ. The CDR3 length is 13 residues. Trimming removed 4 bases at V and 5 bases at J, with 9 bases between. The CDR3 DNA follows: TGCGCCAGCAGCCCCCTAAGGACCGGGGAGCTGTTTTTT. Translated, it gives CASSPLRTGELFF.

This clonotype was detected only a few times. The chain joins TRBV2 to TRBJ2-1; the match to TRBD2 covers 8 bases. CDR1 and CDR2 from the germline V gene are SNHLY and FYNNEI. The ends lost 7 bases at V and 6 bases at J; junction bases unmatched: 5. This CDR3 spans 13 amino acids. Here the CDR3 DNA reads TGTGCCAGCAATAGGCGGGGGGCCAATGAGCAGTTCTTC. It codes for CASNRRGANEQFF.

This rearrangement joins TRBV5-1 to TRBJ2-4, with D hard to call. The V gene's germline CDR1 is SGHRS and CDR2 YFSETQ. The V end lost 4 bases, the J end lost 1 base, and 12 bases lay between the germline ends. CDR3 size: 15 residues. Written as DNA, the CDR3 is TGCGCCAGCAGCCCAGACATGTCGGCCAAAAACATTCAGTACTTC. Encoded protein: CASSPDMSAKNIQYF. Complete variable domain (other parts from reference TRBV5-1 and TRBJ2-4): KAGVTQTPRYLIKTRGQQVTLSCSPISGHRSVSWYQQTPGQGLQFLFEYFSETQRNKGNFPGRFSGRQFSNSRSEMNVSTLELGDSALYLCASSPDMSAKNIQYFGAGTRLSVL.

This clonotype was counted between two and nine times. The rearrangement uses TRBV29-1 and TRBJ2-1; perhaps TRBD2 as D (6 bases). The CDR3 spans 16 residues. Germline V gene sequence: CDR1 SQVTM, CDR2 ANQGSEA. V was pared by 6 bases and J by 5 bases, with 23 bases between. The CDR3 nucleotides are TGCAGCGTCTTCCCCGGGGGATTCGGGTTTAACAATGAGCAGTTCTTC. This translates into CSVFPGGFGFNNEQFF.

V is TRBV5-1 and J is TRBJ2-7; D possibly corresponds to TRBD1 (6 bases). The CDR3 totals 14 residues. V lost 1 base and J lost 7, with 15 bases in between. The germline CDR1 and CDR2 sequences are SGHRS and YFSETQ. The CDR3 DNA reads as TGCGCCAGCAGCTTGCTGGCAGGGGCCGGAGAGCAGTACTTC. Translating gives CASSLLAGAGEQYF.

The V and J genes are TRBV7-6 and TRBJ2-7; D may be TRBD1 (6 bases). The CDR3 runs 16 residues. Germline values: CDR1 SGHVS, CDR2 FNYEAQ. Trimming cost V 5 bases and J 1 base, with 18 bases left between them. The CDR3 is CASSPRQVEDSYEQYF. The CDR3 bases are TGTGCCAGCAGCCCCAGACAGGTTGAGGATTCCTACGAGCAGTACTTC.

The rearrangement uses TRBV9 and TRBJ2-5; no definite D call. Germline assignment: CDR1 SGDLS and CDR2 YYNGEE. This CDR3 has 13 amino acids. Between the trimmed V and J ends, which lost 2 bases and 5 bases, there was a span of 10 bases. The CDR3 is CASSVVEDETQYF. In DNA, the CDR3 is TGTGCCAGCAGCGTGGTAGAGGACGAGACCCAGTACTTC.

This clonotype appeared a few times. This chain connects TRBV5-1 to TRBJ2-4; TRBD1 is a possible D gene (6 bases). The CDR3 covers 18 residues. Trimming took 4 bases from V and 0 from J, leaving 20 bases between them. Germline CDR1 SGHRS, CDR2 YFSETQ. In nucleotides, the CDR3 is TGCGCCAGCAGCACATTTACCACCGGACAGCTAGCCAAAAACATTCAGTACTTC. This encodes CASSTFTTGQLAKNIQYF.

There are a few counts of this clonotype. The rearrangement uses TRBV28 and TRBJ2-7, with D perhaps TRBD1 (6 bases). Trimming took off 5 bases at V and 3 bases at J, with 23 bases between the two ends. The CDR3 loop spans 17 amino acids. Per germline, CDR1 MDHEN and CDR2 SYDVKM. The CDR3 DNA reads as TGTGCCAGCAGTACTGCAAATTTGGCAGGGGATTACTACGAGCAGTACTTC. Translation gives CASSTANLAGDYYEQYF.

The rearrangement links TRBV5-1 to TRBJ1-1; D is perhaps TRBD1 (6 bases). The CDR3 loop spans 15 amino acids. With 4 bases removed from V and 2 bases from J, the gap between germline ends came to 15 bases. Germline assignment: CDR1 SGHRS and CDR2 YFSETQ. The CDR3 nucleotides read TGCGCCAGCAGCCCGGTGACAGGCACAAACACTGAAGCTTTCTTT. It is translated as CASSPVTGTNTEAFF.

This chain links TRBV6-5 with TRBJ1-2; no definite D call. The germline V gene has CDR1 MNHEY and CDR2 SVGAGI. V lost 0 bases, J lost 3 bases, and 8 bases lay in between. The CDR3 contains 14 residues. The CDR3 is CASSYSSSYYGYTF. As DNA, the CDR3 is TGTGCCAGCAGTTACTCGTCCAGCTACTATGGCTACACCTTC.

This clonotype was seen a few times. The chain couples TRBV20-1 to TRBJ2-7; 10 bases fit TRBD1. CDR3 size: 15 residues. The J segment lost 1 base and the V segment lost 2 bases, leaving 5 bases of the junction unmatched. The germline V gene encodes CDR1 DFQATT and CDR2 SNEGSKA (reference sequence). CDR3 in amino acids: CSARKPGQGSYEQYF. As DNA, the CDR3 is TGCAGTGCTAGAAAACCGGGACAGGGGTCCTACGAGCAGTACTTC.

This clonotype has only one observation. This chain uses TRBV6-2 or TRBV6-3 with TRBJ2-7; D not resolved. V lost 2 bases, J lost 5 bases, and 13 bases lay in between. Germline CDR1 MNHEY, CDR2 SVGEGT. The CDR3 sequence is 14 residues long. The CDR3 is CASSYVATLNEQYF. CDR3 coding DNA: TGTGCCAGCAGTTACGTCGCCACCTTGAACGAGCAGTACTTC.

This clonotype turned up a few times. The chain employs TRBV20-1 and TRBJ2-7; D tentatively fits TRBD1 or TRBD2 (5 bases each). The CDR3 consists of 13 residues. Trimming removed 4 bases at V and 4 bases at J, with 14 bases between. Germline CDR1 DFQATT, CDR2 SNEGSKA (reference sequence). CDR3 sequence: CSATGTETYEQYF. CDR3 in DNA: TGCAGTGCTACCGGGACGGAGACTTACGAGCAGTACTTC.

The rearrangement links TRBV20-1 to TRBJ2-1; a possible D gene is TRBD1 (6 bases). Germline values: CDR1 DFQATT, CDR2 SNEGSKA (reference sequence). The germline V and J ends were trimmed by 3 bases and 9 bases, with 15 bases remaining between them. The CDR3 is made up of 13 amino acids. CDR3 sequence (DNA): TGCAGTGCTAGCTCCCTTAGAGGGGGTGAGCAGTTCTTC. Protein sequence: CSASSLRGGEQFF.

Comments on this clonotype: At one end the junction does not follow the germline gene, possibly because of a read error. The chain employs TRBV28 and TRBJ2-3; 7 positions agree with TRBD1. Germline V gives CDR1 MDHEN, CDR2 SYDVKM. The CDR3 sequence is 15 residues long. CDR3 loop: CARSFRDRPTDTQYF. DNA of the CDR3: TGTGCCAGAAGTTTCCGGGACAGACCCACAGATACGCAGTATTTT.

The chain joins TRBV5-1 to TRBJ2-1; D remains ambiguous. Trimming left V 4 bases short and J 5 bases short, with 10 bases between. CDR1 and CDR2 (germline): SGHRS, YFSETQ. This CDR3 spans 13 amino acids. The CDR3 DNA reads TGCGCCAGCAGCGAGTACTTGGACAATGAGCAGTTCTTC. This gives the protein CASSEYLDNEQFF.

This chain connects TRBV5-1 to TRBJ2-5; D possibly uses TRBD1 or TRBD2 (6 bases each). The CDR3 has 14 amino acids. V was clipped by 4 bases and J by 5 bases, with 15 bases between them. Germline V gene data show CDR1 as SGHRS and CDR2 as YFSETQ. CDR3 sequence: CASSGGTPWETQYF. The CDR3 coding sequence is TGCGCCAGCAGCGGAGGGACACCCTGGGAGACCCAGTACTTC.

The CDR3 sequence is CSARRNSGNEQFF. CDR3 DNA sequence: TGCAGTGCCAGACGGAACTCAGGCAATGAGCAGTTCTTC. The chain recombines TRBV20-1 with TRBJ2-1; D not certain. The V end was cut by 6 bases, the J end by 6 bases, with 15 bases between. This CDR3 has 13 amino acids. The germline V gene encodes CDR1 DFQATT and CDR2 SNEGSKA (reference sequence).

This chain connects TRBV20-1 to TRBJ2-3; TRBD2 aligns across 8 bases. The trim removed 4 bases at V and 1 base at J, leaving 1 base unmatched. The germline CDR1 and CDR2 sequences are DFQATT and SNEGSKA (reference sequence). The CDR3 runs 13 residues. CDR3 residues: CSAKLAGTDTQYF. The CDR3, as DNA: TGCAGTGCTAAACTAGCGGGCACAGATACGCAGTATTTT.

For this clonotype: A much more abundant neighbour one base away suggests this may be a read error. J is TRBJ2-3 and V is TRBV5-1; a weak D match, TRBD2 (6 bases). This CDR3 spans 15 amino acids. Germline V gene sequence: CDR1 SGHRS, CDR2 YFSETQ. CDR3 nucleotide sequence: TGCGCCAGCAACTTGGTCGGGAGTCCTTCAGATACGCAGTATTTT. This encodes CASNLVGSPSDTQYF. The entire variable domain, with the rest obtained from reference TRBV5-1 and TRBJ2-3, is as follows: KAGVTQTPRYLIKTRGQQVTLSCSPISGHRSVSWYQQTPGQGLQFLFEYFSETQRNKGNFPGRFSGRQFSNSRSEMNVSTLELGDSALYLCASNLVGSPSDTQYFGPGTRLTVL.

This clonotype came up many times. The chain has TRBV7-8 and TRBJ2-5; D may match TRBD1 or TRBD2 (5 bases each). V shed 1 base and J shed 9 bases, with 15 bases lying between them. Germline V gene data show CDR1 as SGHVS and CDR2 as FQNEAQ. The CDR3 contains 14 residues. CDR3 loop: CASSLGSERGAQYF. The DNA for the CDR3 is TGTGCCAGCAGCTTAGGCAGCGAGAGAGGGGCCCAGTACTTC.

In its sample, this clonotype was seen a few times. This sequence joins TRBV7-2 and TRBJ2-7; 7 bases fit TRBD2. Per the germline V gene, CDR1 is SGHTA and CDR2 is FQGNSA. Germline trimming cut 4 bases from V and 2 bases from J; bases unmatched to any gene: 5. This CDR3 region has 14 residues. This chain's CDR3 is CASSSIAGAYEQYF. The CDR3 DNA reads TGTGCCAGCAGCTCTATAGCGGGCGCCTACGAGCAGTACTTC.

The gene calls are TRBV19 and TRBJ2-5; TRBD1 might be the D (5 bases). Trimming left V 6 bases short and J 4 bases short, with 21 bases between. The V gene's germline CDR1 is LNHDA and CDR2 SQIVND (reference sequence). The CDR3 loop spans 16 amino acids. The CDR3 DNA follows: TGTGCCAGTAGCGGCTGGACAATGACCACTGTAGAGACCCAGTACTTC. This codes for CASSGWTMTTVETQYF.